This TCR beta chain was sequenced for a study of cytomegalovirus exposure and HLA in healthy donors. Study background: Unique TCRs numbering roughly 85 million, obtained from HLA-typed donors, made up an early data release.

General observations from the study: Specific recognition of CMV antigens was confirmed in vitro for a few chains (all CMV-associated). Cytomegalovirus association was assigned to around 150 TCR beta chains.

Primers: 60 Vbeta forward and 13 Jbeta reverse. Clones were sequenced by immunoSEQ multiplex PCR, and TCRdb holds only the in-frame ones, with some missing. The sample records about 200,000 clones, 87% being singletons. This clone showed up just once. Its antigen is still unknown. This TCR was recovered from a boy aged 2-15 years in good health and CMV-seronegative. Sequenced input: PBMCs.

The CDR3 nucleotides are TGTGCCAGTAGGGCTACAGGGGGCTACGAGCAGTACTTC. Translated, it gives CASRATGGYEQYF. The V gene is TRBV19, the J gene TRBJ2-7, with 8 bases identical to TRBD1. The germline gives CDR1 LNHDA, CDR2 SQIVND (reference sequence). This CDR3 has 13 residues. V shed 6 bases and J 3 bases; nucleotides not matched to a gene: 4.